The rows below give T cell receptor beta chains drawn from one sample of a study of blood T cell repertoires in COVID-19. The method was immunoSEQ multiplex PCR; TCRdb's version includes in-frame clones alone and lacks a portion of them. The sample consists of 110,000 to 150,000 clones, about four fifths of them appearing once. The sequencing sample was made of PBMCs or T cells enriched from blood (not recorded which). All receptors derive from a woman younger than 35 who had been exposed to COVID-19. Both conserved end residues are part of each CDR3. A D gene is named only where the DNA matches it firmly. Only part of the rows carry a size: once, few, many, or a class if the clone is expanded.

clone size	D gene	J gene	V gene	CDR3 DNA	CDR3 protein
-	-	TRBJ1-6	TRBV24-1	TGTGCCACCAGTGATTCATCCAGGGGCGATTCACCCCTCCACTTT	CATSDSSRGDSPLHF
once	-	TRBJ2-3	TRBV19	TGTGCCAGTAGTATCACCCCCCAGGGGACCTTAGATACGCAGTATTTT	CASSITPQGTLDTQYF
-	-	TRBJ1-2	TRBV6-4	TGTGCCAGCAGTGAAGAAAGGGGCGTTGGCTACACCTTC	CASSEERGVGYTF
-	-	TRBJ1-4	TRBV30	TGTGCCTGGAGTGTTGACAGGACTAATGAAAAACTGTTTTTT	CAWSVDRTNEKLFF
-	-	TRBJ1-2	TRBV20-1	TGCAGTGCCACACCCCCGGGAGGGAACACCTTC	CSATPPGGNTF
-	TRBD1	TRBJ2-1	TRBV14	TGTGCCAGCAGCCAAGGCTTACAGGGGGCAGGTGAGCAGTTCTTC	CASSQGLQGAGEQFF
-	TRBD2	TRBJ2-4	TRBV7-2	TGTGCCAGCAGCTTAGCGGTAGGGGCGGGAGGGGCTAAAAACATTCAGTACTTC	CASSLAVGAGGAKNIQYF
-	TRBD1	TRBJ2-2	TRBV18	TGTGCCAGCTCACTACGGGACAGGATGATCACCGGGGAGCTGTTTTTT	CASSLRDRMITGELFF
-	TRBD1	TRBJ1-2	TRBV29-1	TGCAGCGTTGAAGCTAAGGACAGGGCTAACTATGGCTACACCTTC	CSVEAKDRANYGYTF
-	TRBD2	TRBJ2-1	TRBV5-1	TGCGCCAGCAGCTTGACTAGCGGGAGTTTCAATGAGCAGTTCTTC	CASSLTSGSFNEQFF
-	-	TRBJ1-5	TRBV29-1	TGCAGCGTTGTATTTAGAAACAATCAGCCCCAGCATTTT	CSVVFRNNQPQHF
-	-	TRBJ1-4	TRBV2	TGTGCCGGTCGACAGGACATCAATGAAAAACTGTTTTTT	CAGRQDINEKLFF
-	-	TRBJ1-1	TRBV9	TGTGCCAGCAGCGTCCAATCACAGGGTAACACTGAAGCTTTCTTT	CASSVQSQGNTEAFF